This is a list of T cell receptor beta chains from one sample in a study of shared clonotypes between healthy human individuals. Profiled with immunoSEQ multiplex PCR; TCRdb holds only in-frame clones, not every one. The sample yields 1.5 million to 2.5 million clones, about 95% seen once. Sequences were obtained from naive CD8+ T cells sorted from blood. Source of these receptors: a man aged 18-30 years in good health. CDR3s include the opening cysteine and the closing phenylalanine or tryptophan. D genes are given only for firm matches. Clone size is given for some rows only: seen once, a few or many times, or a class if the clone is expanded.

CDR3 protein | CDR3 DNA | V gene | clone size | D gene | J gene
CSVEDPTSGRKSSYNEQFF | TGCAGCGTTGAAGACCCGACTAGCGGGAGGAAGAGCTCCTACAATGAGCAGTTCTTC | TRBV29-1 | - | TRBD2 | TRBJ2-1
CASSQDRGTEAFF | TGTGCCAGCAGTCAGGACCGGGGCACTGAAGCTTTCTTT | TRBV7-9 | - | - | TRBJ1-1
CASSSTGEAFF | TGTGCCAGCAGCTCGACAGGTGAAGCTTTCTTT | TRBV7-9 | few | - | TRBJ1-1
CASSLGGSEAFF | TGTGCCAGCAGTTTGGGGGGCTCTGAAGCTTTCTTT | TRBV28 | once | - | TRBJ1-1
CASSLGQMNTEAFF | TGTGCCAGCAGCCTGGGACAAATGAACACTGAAGCTTTCTTT | TRBV5-5 | - | - | TRBJ1-1
CASSWGQGWTEAFF | TGTGCCAGCAGTTGGGGACAGGGGTGGACTGAAGCTTTCTTT | TRBV27 | - | TRBD1 | TRBJ1-1
CASSLKGREQYF | TGTGCCAGCAGCTTAAAAGGGAGGGAGCAGTACTTC | TRBV13 | - | - | TRBJ2-7
CASSLGWGRADNNEQFF | TGTGCCAGCAGCTTAGGTTGGGGGAGGGCCGATAACAATGAGCAGTTCTTC | TRBV11-2 | - | TRBD2 | TRBJ2-1
CASSPGQPLEQYF | TGTGCCAGCAGCCCGGGACAGCCCCTCGAGCAGTACTTC | TRBV27 | - | TRBD1 | TRBJ2-7
CASSPPRRETQYF | TGTGCCAGCAGCCCGCCGCGTCGGGAGACCCAGTACTTC | TRBV6-5 | - | - | TRBJ2-5
CASSPPGERGETGELFF | TGTGCCAGCAGCCCCCCCGGGGAGCGGGGCGAAACCGGGGAGCTGTTTTTT | TRBV9 | - | TRBD2 | TRBJ2-2
CASSLSPGAHYEQYF | TGTGCCAGCAGCTTATCTCCAGGGGCCCACTACGAGCAGTACTTC | TRBV7-9 | - | - | TRBJ2-7
CASSFVAQETQYF | TGTGCCAGCAGTTTTGTAGCGCAAGAGACCCAGTACTTC | TRBV27 | - | - | TRBJ2-5
CATMDTGLAGVAYEQYF | TGTGCCACCATGGACACGGGACTAGCGGGTGTCGCCTACGAGCAGTACTTC | TRBV10-3 | - | TRBD2 | TRBJ2-7
CASSSTSGSSYEQYF | TGTGCCAGCAGTTCGACTAGCGGGAGCTCCTACGAGCAGTACTTC | TRBV6-5 | - | TRBD2 | TRBJ2-7
CASSEELGFSNYEQYF | TGTGCCAGCAGTGAAGAATTGGGGTTCTCCAACTACGAGCAGTACTTC | TRBV6-1 | - | - | TRBJ2-7
CAWSVGGGANVLTF | TGTGCCTGGAGTGTGGGTGGTGGGGCCAACGTCCTGACTTTC | TRBV30 | - | - | TRBJ2-6
CASRNGNTEAFF | TGTGCCAGCAGAAACGGGAACACTGAAGCTTTCTTT | TRBV6-6 | - | - | TRBJ1-1
CASSSGETYEQYF | TGTGCCAGTAGTAGCGGGGAGACCTACGAGCAGTACTTC | TRBV19 | - | - | TRBJ2-7
CASREGGYTF | TGTGCCAGCAGAGAAGGAGGCTACACCTTC | TRBV6-6 | - | - | TRBJ1-2
CASTMPSTGSFGNYGYTF | TGTGCCAGCACCATGCCGTCGACAGGGTCATTCGGGAACTATGGCTACACCTTC | TRBV7-9 | - | TRBD1 | TRBJ1-2
CASSPGGLGSFEKLFF | TGCGCCAGCAGTCCGGGGGGTCTGGGGTCTTTTGAAAAACTGTTTTTT | TRBV10-2 | - | - | TRBJ1-4
CASSPGGGLSYEQYF | TGTGCCAGCAGCCCAGGGGGCGGTCTTTCCTACGAGCAGTACTTC | TRBV7-9 | - | TRBD1 | TRBJ2-7
CAWSVPGTWGGELFF | TGTGCCTGGAGTGTACCGGGCACATGGGGCGGGGAGCTGTTTTTT | TRBV30 | - | - | TRBJ2-2
CAVRGDTGELFF | TGTGCCGTAAGAGGGGACACCGGGGAGCTGTTTTTT | TRBV11-2 | - | - | TRBJ2-2
CASREGGEAEAFF | TGTGCCAGCAGAGAGGGGGGTGAAGCTGAAGCTTTCTTT | TRBV6-5 | - | - | TRBJ1-1
CASSQPGVYGYTF | TGTGCCAGCAGCCAGCCGGGGGTATATGGCTACACCTTC | TRBV5-4 | - | - | TRBJ1-2
CAWGVFGEQYF | TGTGCCTGGGGGGTCTTCGGGGAGCAGTACTTC | TRBV30 | - | - | TRBJ2-7
CASALPPGGSYNEQFF | TGTGCCAGCGCCCTCCCACCCGGGGGATCCTACAATGAGCAGTTCTTC | TRBV27 | - | - | TRBJ2-1